This record looks at one T cell receptor (beta chain) sequence and its context. Its antigen remains unknown. Assay: immunoSEQ multiplex PCR; the TCRdb copy retains only in-frame clones and omits some. The data contain roughly 200,000 clones, about 81% of them singletons. The record originates from a study of cytomegalovirus exposure and HLA in healthy donors. Among the approximately 110 subjects of the validation cohort, separate from the roughly 730-subject first cohort, were the donors. V was clipped by 6 bases and J by 0 bases; unmatched bases: 5. Germline V gives CDR1 PRHDT, CDR2 FYEKMQ (reference sequence). The CDR3 extends over 14 amino acids. Findings and limits, study-wide: Accounts indicate the classifier identified cytomegalovirus status with strong specificity and sensitivity. It was confirmed in vitro that three of the CMV-associated chains were specific for CMV antigens.

This rearrangement joins TRBV13 to TRBJ2-7; 7 bases agree with TRBD1. The sample comprised PBMCs. This TCR derives from a woman aged 25-40 years in good health and CMV-seronegative. The CDR3, as DNA: TGTGCCAGCAGTCGACAGGGCGGCTCCTACGAGCAGTACTTC. It specifies CASSRQGGSYEQYF.